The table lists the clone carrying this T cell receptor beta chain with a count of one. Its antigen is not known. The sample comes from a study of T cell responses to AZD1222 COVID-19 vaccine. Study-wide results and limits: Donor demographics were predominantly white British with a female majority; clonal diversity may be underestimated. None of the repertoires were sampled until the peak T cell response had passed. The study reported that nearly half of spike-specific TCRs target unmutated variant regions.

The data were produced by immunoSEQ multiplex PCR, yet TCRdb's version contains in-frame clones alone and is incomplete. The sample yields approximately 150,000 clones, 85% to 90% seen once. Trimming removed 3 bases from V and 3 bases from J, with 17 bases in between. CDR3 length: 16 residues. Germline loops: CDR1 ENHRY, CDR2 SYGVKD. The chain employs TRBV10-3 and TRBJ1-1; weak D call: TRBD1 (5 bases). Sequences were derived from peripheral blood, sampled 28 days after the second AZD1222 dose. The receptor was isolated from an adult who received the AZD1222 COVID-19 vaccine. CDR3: CAISERPGAQDTEAFF. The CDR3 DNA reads TGTGCCATCAGTGAACGACCCGGGGCGCAGGACACTGAAGCTTTCTTT.